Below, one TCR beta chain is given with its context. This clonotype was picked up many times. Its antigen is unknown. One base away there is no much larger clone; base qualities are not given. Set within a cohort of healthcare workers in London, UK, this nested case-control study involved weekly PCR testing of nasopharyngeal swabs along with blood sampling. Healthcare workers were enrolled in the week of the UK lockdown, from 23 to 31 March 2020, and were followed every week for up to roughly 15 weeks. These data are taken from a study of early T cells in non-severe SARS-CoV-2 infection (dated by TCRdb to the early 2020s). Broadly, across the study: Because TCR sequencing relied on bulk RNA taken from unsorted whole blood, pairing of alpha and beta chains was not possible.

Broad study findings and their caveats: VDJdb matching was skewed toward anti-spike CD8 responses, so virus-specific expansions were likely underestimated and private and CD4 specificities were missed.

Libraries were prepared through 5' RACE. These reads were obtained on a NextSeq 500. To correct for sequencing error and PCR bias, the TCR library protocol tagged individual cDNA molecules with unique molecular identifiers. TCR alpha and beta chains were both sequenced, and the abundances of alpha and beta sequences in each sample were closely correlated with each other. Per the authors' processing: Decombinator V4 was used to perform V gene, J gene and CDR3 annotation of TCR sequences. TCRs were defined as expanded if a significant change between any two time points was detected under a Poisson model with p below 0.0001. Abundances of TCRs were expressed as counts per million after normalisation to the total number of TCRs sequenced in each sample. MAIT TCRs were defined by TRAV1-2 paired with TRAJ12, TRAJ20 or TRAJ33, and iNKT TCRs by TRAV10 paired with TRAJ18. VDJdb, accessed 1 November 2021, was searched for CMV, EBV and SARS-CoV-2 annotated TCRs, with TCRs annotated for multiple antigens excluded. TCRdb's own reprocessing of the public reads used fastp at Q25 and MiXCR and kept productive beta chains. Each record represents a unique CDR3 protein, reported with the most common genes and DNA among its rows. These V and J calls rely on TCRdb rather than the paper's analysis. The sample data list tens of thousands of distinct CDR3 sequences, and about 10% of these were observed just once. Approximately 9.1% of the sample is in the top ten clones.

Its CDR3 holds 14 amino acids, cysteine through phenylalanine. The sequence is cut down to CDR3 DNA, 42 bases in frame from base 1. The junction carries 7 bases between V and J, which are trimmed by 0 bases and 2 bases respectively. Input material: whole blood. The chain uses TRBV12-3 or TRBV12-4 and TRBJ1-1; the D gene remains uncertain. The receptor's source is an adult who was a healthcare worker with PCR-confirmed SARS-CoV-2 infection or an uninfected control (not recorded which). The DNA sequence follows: TGTGCCAGCAGTTTAGCCCAGGCCAACACTGAAGCTTTCTTT. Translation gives CASSLAQANTEAFF.